This T cell receptor (beta chain) was documented in a study of T cell repertoires in cytomegalovirus infection. Turning to the study itself: Selection of CMV epitopes for the study included recently identified HLA-C-restricted and well-studied HLA-B-restricted ones. Public TCR beta signature analysis indicated the presence of both CMV infection and matching HLA type. Findings and limits, study-wide: Ex vivo responses were dominated by HLA-C-restricted CMV-specific TCR beta clonotypes.

CDR1 and CDR2 (germline): DFQATT, SNEGSKA (reference sequence). V dropped 6 bases and J dropped 0 bases, with 15 bases sitting between them. CDR3 length equals 15 residues. In its sample, this clonotype was seen a few times. Its antigen remains unidentified. One entry per CDR3 protein results from TCRdb running MiXCR on the reads. The sample lists 300,000 to 400,000 distinct CDR3 sequences, just under 30% occurring once. The source is a human donor in good health (CMV status not recorded). Some clones in this sample may be carry-over from other donors' samples. Sequences were derived from cultured PBMCs, sampled from culture after CMV antigen stimulation. The J gene is TRBJ1-5, the V gene TRBV20-1; D is undetermined. The CDR3 spells CSAQPKSYSNQPQHF. For the CDR3, the DNA is TGCAGTGCCCAACCGAAGAGTTATAGCAATCAGCCCCAGCATTTT.